This T cell receptor beta chain was captured in a study of T cell responses to AZD1222 COVID-19 vaccine. Study results and caveats: It was only after the peak T cell response that any repertoires were sampled. Receipt of two AZD1222 doses was followed by a rise in Spike-specific TCR breadth and depth. In a largely white British group with more females than males, clonal diversity was possibly underestimated.

About this clone itself: No antigen is known for it.

Trimming removed 8 bases from V and 6 bases from J; junction bases left unmatched: 2. CDR3 length equals 12 residues. The V gene's germline CDR1 is MDHEN and CDR2 SYDVKM. Second-dose schedules of about 4 or about 12 weeks were combined. TCRdb keeps only in-frame clones here, not all; method: immunoSEQ multiplex PCR. The sample consists of roughly 180,000 clones, about 91% of them appearing once. The sample was peripheral blood, taken 28 days after the second AZD1222 dose. This clonotype was obtained from an adult who received the AZD1222 COVID-19 vaccine. The chain is built from TRBV28 and TRBJ2-2; 8 bases line up with TRBD1. The DNA of the CDR3 is TGTGCCAGCCACAGGGGGTCCGGGGAGCTGTTTTTT. Protein sequence: CASHRGSGELFF.